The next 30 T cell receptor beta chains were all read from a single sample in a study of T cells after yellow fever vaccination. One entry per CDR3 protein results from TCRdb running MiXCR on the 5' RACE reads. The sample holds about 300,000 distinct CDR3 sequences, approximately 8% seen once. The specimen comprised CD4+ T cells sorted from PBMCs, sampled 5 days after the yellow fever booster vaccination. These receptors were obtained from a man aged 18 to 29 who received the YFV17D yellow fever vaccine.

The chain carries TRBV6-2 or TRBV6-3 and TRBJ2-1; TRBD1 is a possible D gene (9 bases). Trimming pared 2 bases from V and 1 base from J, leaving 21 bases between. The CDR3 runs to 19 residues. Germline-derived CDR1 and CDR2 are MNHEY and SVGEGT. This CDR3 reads CASSYGTGLAGKSYNEQFF. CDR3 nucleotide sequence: TGTGCCAGCAGTTACGGGACAGGGCTAGCGGGTAAATCCTACAATGAGCAGTTCTTC.

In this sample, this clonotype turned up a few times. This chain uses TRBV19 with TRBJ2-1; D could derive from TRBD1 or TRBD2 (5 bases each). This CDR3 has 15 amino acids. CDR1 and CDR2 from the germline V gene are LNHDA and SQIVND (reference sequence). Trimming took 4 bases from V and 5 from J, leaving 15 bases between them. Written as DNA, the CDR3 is TGTGCCAGTAGTAACGGGGCAAACAGGAACAATGAGCAGTTCTTC. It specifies CASSNGANRNNEQFF.

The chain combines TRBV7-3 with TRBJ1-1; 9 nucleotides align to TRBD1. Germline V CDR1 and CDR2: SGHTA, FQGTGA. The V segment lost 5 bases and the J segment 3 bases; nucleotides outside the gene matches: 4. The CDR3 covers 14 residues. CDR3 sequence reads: CASSRQGGDTEAFF. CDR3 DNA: TGTGCCAGCAGCCGACAGGGGGGAGACACTGAAGCTTTCTTT. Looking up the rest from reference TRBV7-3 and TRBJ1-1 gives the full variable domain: GAGVSQTPSNKVTEKGKYVELRCDPISGHTALYWYRQSLGQGPEFLIYFQGTGAADDSGLPNDRFFAVRPEGSVSTLKIQRTERGDSAVYLCASSRQGGDTEAFFGQGTRLTVV.

CDR3 sequence reads: CASSHPDRVNEQYF. The CDR3 nucleotides are TGCGCCAGCAGCCACCCCGACAGGGTCAATGAGCAGTACTTC. This sequence joins TRBV4-1 and TRBJ2-7, with 7 bases fitting TRBD1. V lost 3 bases, J lost 7 bases, and 9 bases stayed unmatched. This CDR3 is 14 amino acids long. Germline CDR1 reads MGHRA; CDR2 reads YSYEKL.

The CDR3 here is CASSHPAAVDTEAFF. DNA of the CDR3: TGTGCCAGCAGCCATCCCGCGGCAGTGGACACTGAAGCTTTCTTT. This chain links TRBV4-2 with TRBJ1-1; D call uncertain. The germline gives CDR1 LGHNA, CDR2 YNFKEQ. Between the trimmed V and J ends, which lost 3 bases and 3 bases, there was a span of 14 bases. CDR3 length: 15 amino acids.

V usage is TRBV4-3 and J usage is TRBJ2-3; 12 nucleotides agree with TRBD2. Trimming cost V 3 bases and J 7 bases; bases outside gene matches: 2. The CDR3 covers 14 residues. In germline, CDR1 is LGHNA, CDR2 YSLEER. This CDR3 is CASSQRTSGNTQYF. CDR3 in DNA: TGCGCCAGCAGCCAGAGGACTAGCGGGAATACGCAGTATTTT.

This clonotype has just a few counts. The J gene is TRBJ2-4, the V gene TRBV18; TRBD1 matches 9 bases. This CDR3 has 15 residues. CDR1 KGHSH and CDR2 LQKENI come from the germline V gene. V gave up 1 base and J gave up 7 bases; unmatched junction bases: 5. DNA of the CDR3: TGTGCCAGCTCACCACTGGCAGGACAGGGGAACATTCAGTACTTC. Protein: CASSPLAGQGNIQYF.

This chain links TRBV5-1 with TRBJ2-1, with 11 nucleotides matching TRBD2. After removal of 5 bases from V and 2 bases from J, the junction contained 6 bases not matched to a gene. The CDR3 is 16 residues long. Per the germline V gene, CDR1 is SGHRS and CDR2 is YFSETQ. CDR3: CASSLAGGMTYNEQFF. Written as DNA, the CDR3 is TGCGCCAGCAGTCTAGCGGGGGGTATGACCTACAATGAGCAGTTCTTC.

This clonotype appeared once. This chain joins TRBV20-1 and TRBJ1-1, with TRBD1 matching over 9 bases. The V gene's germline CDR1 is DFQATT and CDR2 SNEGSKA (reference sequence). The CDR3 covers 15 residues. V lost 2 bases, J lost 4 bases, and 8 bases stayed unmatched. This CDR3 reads CSARPGTGTGTEAFF. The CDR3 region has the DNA TGCAGTGCTAGACCAGGGACAGGGACGGGCACTGAAGCTTTCTTT.

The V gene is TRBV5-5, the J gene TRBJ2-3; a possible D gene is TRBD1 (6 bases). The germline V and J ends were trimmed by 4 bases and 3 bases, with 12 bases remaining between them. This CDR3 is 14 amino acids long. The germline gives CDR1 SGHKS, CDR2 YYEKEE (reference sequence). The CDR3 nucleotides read TGTGCCAGCAGCGCCCAGGGGCGGACAGATACGCAGTATTTT. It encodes CASSAQGRTDTQYF. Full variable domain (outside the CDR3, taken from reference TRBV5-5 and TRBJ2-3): DAGVTQSPTHLIKTRGQQVTLRCSPISGHKSVSWYQQVLGQGPQFIFQYYEKEERGRGNFPDRFSARQFPNYSSELNVNALLLGDSALYLCASSAQGRTDTQYFGPGTRLTVL.

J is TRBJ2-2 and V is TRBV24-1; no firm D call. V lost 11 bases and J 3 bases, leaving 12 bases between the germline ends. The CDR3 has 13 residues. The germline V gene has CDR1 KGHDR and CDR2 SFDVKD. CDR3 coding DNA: TGTGCCAGCGCTCGGAGACACACCGGGGAGCTGTTTTTT. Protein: CASARRHTGELFF.

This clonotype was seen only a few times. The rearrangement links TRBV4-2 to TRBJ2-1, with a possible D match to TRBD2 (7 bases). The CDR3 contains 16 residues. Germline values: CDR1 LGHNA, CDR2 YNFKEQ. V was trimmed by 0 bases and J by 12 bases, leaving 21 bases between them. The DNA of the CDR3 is TGTGCCAGCAGCCAAGAGGCCCTACGGGGGGCGGGGCCGCAGTTCTTC. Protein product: CASSQEALRGAGPQFF.

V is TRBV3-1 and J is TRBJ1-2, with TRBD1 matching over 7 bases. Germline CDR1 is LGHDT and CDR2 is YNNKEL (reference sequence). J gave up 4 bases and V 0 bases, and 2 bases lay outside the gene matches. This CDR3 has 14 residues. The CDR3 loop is CASSQERGPYGYTF. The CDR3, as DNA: TGTGCCAGCAGCCAAGAAAGGGGGCCCTATGGCTACACCTTC.

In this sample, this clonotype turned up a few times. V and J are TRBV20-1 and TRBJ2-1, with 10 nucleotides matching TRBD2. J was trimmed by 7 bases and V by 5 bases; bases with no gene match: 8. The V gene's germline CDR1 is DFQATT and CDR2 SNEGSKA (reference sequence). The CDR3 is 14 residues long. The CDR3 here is CSAHSGGAMNEQFF. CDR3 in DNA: TGCAGTGCTCACAGCGGGGGGGCAATGAATGAGCAGTTCTTC.

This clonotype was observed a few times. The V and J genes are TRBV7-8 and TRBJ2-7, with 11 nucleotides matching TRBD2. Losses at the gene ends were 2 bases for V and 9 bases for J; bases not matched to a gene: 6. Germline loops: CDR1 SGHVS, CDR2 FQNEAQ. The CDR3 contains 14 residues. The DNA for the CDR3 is TGTGCCAGCAGCTTAACTAGCGGGGGACCCGGGCAGTACGTC. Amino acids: CASSLTSGGPGQYV.

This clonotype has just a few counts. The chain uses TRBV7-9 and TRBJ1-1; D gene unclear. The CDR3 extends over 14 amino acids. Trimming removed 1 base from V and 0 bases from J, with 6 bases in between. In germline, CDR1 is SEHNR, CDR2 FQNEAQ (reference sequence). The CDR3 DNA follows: TGTGCCAGCAGCTTAGACGAGCTGAACACTGAAGCTTTCTTT. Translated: CASSLDELNTEAFF. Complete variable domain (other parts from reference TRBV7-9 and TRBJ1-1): DTGVSQNPRHKITKRGQNVTFRCDPISEHNRLYWYRQTLGQGPEFLTYFQNEAQLEKSRLLSDRFSAERPKGSFSTLEIQRTEQGDSAMYLCASSLDELNTEAFFGQGTRLTVV.

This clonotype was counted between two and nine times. As DNA, the CDR3 is TGTGCCAGCAGCCACTTCATGAAGGGGAAGGTCGGGGAGCTGTTTTTT. Residues: CASSHFMKGKVGELFF. The V and J genes are TRBV14 and TRBJ2-2; the D gene is possibly TRBD1 (5 bases). Germline V CDR1 and CDR2: SGHDN, FVKESK. V was shortened by 3 bases and J by 7 bases, with 18 bases between the two germline ends. The CDR3 extends over 16 amino acids.

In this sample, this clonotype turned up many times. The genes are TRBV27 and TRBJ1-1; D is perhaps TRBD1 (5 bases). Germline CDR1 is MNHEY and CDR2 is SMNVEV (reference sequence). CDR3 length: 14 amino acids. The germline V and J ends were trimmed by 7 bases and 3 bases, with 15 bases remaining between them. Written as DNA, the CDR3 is TGTGCCAGCACCCCCGGGGGGATAGACACTGAAGCTTTCTTT. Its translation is CASTPGGIDTEAFF.

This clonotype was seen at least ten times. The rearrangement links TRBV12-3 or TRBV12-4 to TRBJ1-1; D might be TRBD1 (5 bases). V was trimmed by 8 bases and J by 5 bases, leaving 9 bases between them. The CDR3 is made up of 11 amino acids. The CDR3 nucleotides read TGTGCCAGCGGGGGGGTAACTGAAGCTTTCTTT. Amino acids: CASGGVTEAFF.

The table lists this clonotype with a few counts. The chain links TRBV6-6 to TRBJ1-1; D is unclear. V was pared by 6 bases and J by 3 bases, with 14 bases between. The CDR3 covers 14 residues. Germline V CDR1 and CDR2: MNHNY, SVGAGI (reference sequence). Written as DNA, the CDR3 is TGTGCCAGCAGCTTCTATAGAGATGACACTGAAGCTTTCTTT. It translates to CASSFYRDDTEAFF.

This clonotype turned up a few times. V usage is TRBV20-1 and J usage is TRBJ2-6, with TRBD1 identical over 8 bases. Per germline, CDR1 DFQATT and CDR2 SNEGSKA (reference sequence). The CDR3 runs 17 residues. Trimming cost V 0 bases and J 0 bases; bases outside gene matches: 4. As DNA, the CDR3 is TGCAGTGCTAGAGATCGTGGACAGGGCTCTGGGGCCAACGTCCTGACTTTC. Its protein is CSARDRGQGSGANVLTF.

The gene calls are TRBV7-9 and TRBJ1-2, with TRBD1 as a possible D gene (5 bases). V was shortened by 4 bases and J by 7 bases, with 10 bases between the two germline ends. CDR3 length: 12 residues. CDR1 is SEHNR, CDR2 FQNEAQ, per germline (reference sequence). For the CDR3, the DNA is TGTGCCAGCAGCTCGACAGTGGTTGGCTACACCTTC. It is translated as CASSSTVVGYTF.

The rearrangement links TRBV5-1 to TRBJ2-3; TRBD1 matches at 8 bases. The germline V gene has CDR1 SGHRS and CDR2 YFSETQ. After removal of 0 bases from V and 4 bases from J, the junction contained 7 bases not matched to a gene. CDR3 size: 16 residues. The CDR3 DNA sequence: TGCGCCAGCAGCTTGGGGCCGGGACAGGCATCAGATACGCAGTATTTT. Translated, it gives CASSLGPGQASDTQYF.

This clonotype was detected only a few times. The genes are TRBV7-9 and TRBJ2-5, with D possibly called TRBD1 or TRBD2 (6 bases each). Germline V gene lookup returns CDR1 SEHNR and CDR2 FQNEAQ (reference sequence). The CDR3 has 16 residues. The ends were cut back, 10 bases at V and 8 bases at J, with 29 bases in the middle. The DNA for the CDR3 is TGTGCCACCACACCGGGGGCCGGGACTCATCAAGGTACCCAGTACTTC. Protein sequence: CATTPGAGTHQGTQYF.

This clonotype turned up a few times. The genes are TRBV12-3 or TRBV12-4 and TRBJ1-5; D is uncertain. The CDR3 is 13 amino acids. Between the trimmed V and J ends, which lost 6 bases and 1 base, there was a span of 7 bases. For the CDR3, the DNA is TGTGCCAGCAGCGAGAGGAGCAATCAGCCCCAGCATTTT. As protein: CASSERSNQPQHF.

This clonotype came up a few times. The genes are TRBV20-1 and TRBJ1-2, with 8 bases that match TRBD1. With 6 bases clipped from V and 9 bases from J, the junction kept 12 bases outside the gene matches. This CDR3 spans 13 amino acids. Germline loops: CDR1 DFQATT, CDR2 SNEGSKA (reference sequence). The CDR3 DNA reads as TGCAGTGCCCCGCCGGACAGGGTTTCGAGCTACACCTTC. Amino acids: CSAPPDRVSSYTF.

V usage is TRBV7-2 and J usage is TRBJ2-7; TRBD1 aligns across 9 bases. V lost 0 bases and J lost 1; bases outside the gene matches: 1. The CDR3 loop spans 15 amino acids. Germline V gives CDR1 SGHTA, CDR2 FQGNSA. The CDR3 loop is CASSLAGTGSYEQYV. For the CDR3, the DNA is TGTGCCAGCAGCTTAGCCGGGACAGGGTCCTACGAGCAGTACGTC.

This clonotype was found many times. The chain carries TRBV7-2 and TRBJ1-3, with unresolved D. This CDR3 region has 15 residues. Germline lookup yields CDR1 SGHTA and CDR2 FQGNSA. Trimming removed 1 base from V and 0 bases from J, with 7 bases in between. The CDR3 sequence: CASSLDRFSGNTIYF. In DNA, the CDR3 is TGTGCCAGCAGCTTAGACCGTTTCTCTGGAAACACCATATATTTT.

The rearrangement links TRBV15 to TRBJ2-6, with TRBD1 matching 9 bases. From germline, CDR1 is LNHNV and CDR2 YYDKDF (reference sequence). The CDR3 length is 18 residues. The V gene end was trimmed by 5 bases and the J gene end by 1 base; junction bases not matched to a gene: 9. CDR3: CATSARTGDPSGANVLTF. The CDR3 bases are TGTGCCACCAGCGCCCGGACAGGGGACCCATCTGGGGCCAACGTCCTGACTTTC.

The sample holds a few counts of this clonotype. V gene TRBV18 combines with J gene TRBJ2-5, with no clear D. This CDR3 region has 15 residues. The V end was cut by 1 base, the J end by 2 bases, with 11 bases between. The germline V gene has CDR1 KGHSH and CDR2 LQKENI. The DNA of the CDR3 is TGTGCCAGCTCACCACGGTGGAACACTCAAGAGACCCAGTACTTC. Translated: CASSPRWNTQETQYF.